This TCR beta chain comes out of a study of shared clonotypes between healthy human individuals. Running of the assay took place at deep level. Replicate PCRs run on unsorted PBMC used roughly 320 ng DNA, which was approximately 30,000 T cell genomes. Generated by immunoSEQ multiplex PCR, the TCRdb table keeps only in-frame clones and is missing some. The repertoire has 400,000 to 500,000 clones, 76% of them found once; the top ten carry about an eighth. This clone was detected a few times. The germline V gene has CDR1 LNHDA and CDR2 SQIVND (reference sequence). The CDR3 is made up of 15 amino acids. The V end was cut by 3 bases, the J end by 1 base, with 12 bases between.

The chain employs TRBV19 and TRBJ1-1; D is possibly TRBD1 (5 bases). The source is a woman aged 40 to 50 in good health. Some clones in this sample may be carry-over from other donors' samples. Sequencing was performed on PBMCs. In DNA, the CDR3 is TGTGCCAGTAGTATTGCCCTGGGGACGAACACTGAAGCTTTCTTT. Residues: CASSIALGTNTEAFF.